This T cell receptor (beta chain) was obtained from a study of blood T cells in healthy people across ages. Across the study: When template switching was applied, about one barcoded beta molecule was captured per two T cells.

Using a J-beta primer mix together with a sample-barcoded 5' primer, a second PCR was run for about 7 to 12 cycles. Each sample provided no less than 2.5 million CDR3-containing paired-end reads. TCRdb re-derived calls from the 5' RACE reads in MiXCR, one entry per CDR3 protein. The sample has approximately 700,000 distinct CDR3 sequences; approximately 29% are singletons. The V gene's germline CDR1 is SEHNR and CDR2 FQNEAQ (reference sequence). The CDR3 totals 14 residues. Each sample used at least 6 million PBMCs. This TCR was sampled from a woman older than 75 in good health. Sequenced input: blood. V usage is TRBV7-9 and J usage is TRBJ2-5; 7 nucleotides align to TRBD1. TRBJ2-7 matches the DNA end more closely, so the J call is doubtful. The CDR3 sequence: CASNVGRGYYEQYF. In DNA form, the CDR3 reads TGTGCCAGCAACGTCGGCAGGGGGTACTACGAGCAGTACTTC.